Listed here are 30 T cell receptor beta chains from one sample, sequenced in a study of cytomegalovirus exposure and HLA in healthy donors. 13 Jbeta primers and 60 Vbeta primers were used for the PCR. Generated by immunoSEQ multiplex PCR, the TCRdb table keeps only in-frame clones and is missing some. The profile covers 90,000 to 100,000 clones, with approximately 78% appearing a single time and 0.6% to 0.95% taken by the ten largest. Sequencing used PBMCs. These receptors were obtained from an older woman in good health and CMV-seronegative.

The CDR3 DNA reads as TGCAGCGTTGACACAGGGACCTACACCGGGGAGCTGTTTTTT. This gives the protein CSVDTGTYTGELFF. This chain connects TRBV29-1 to TRBJ2-2; D perhaps matches TRBD1 (6 bases). Per germline, CDR1 SQVTM and CDR2 ANQGSEA. V was shortened by 3 bases and J by 3 bases, with 11 bases between the two germline ends. The CDR3 is 14 amino acids.

This clone was counted between two and nine times. The V and J genes are TRBV6-5 and TRBJ2-5, with TRBD1 matching 7 bases. CDR3 length equals 12 residues. CDR1 and CDR2 (germline): MNHEY, SVGAGI. Unmatched junction bases numbered 3, after V lost 10 bases and J lost 1 base. The CDR3 spells CAIGTVQETQYF. In nucleotides, the CDR3 is TGTGCCATCGGGACAGTCCAAGAGACCCAGTACTTC.

This clone turned up a few times. V gene TRBV7-9 combines with J gene TRBJ1-4; 8 bases agree with TRBD1. The CDR3 extends over 15 amino acids. From germline, CDR1 is SEHNR and CDR2 FQNEAQ (reference sequence). The V segment lost 5 bases and the J segment 4 bases; nucleotides outside the gene matches: 6. CDR3 in amino acids: CASSDVTGDNEKLFF. In DNA form, the CDR3 reads TGTGCCAGCAGCGATGTGACAGGGGATAATGAAAAACTGTTTTTT.

The DNA of the CDR3 is TGTGCCAGCATCTGGACTAGCGGGAGGGCCAGTTCATACAATGAGCAGTTCTTC. It codes for CASIWTSGRASSYNEQFF. The V and J genes are TRBV21-1 and TRBJ2-1; the D segment call TRBD2 is taken from the table without a DNA check. TRBV21-1 is classified as a pseudogene. There are 18 residues in the CDR3.

V is TRBV7-2 and J is TRBJ1-2; the D gene is possibly TRBD1 (6 bases). Germline V gene lookup returns CDR1 SGHTA and CDR2 FQGNSA. The V end lost 0 bases, the J end lost 6 bases, and 14 bases lay between the germline ends. The CDR3 covers 15 residues. The CDR3 DNA reads TGTGCCAGCAGCTTAGCGGTGGTGCAGGGGCATGGCTACACCTTC. Translated: CASSLAVVQGHGYTF. The whole variable domain, filled in from reference TRBV7-2 and TRBJ1-2, reads GAGVSQSPSNKVTEKGKDVELRCDPISGHTALYWYRQSLGQGLEFLIYFQGNSAPDKSGLPSDRFSAERTGGSVSTLTIQRTQQEDSAVYLCASSLAVVQGHGYTFGSGTRLTVV.

The gene calls are TRBV6-1 and TRBJ2-7, with TRBD2 matching 10 bases. V trimming: 2 bases; J trimming: 4 bases; junction bases outside the gene matches: 5. Germline CDR1 reads MNHNS; CDR2 reads SASEGT. The CDR3 sequence is 15 residues long. This chain's CDR3 is CASSESGRAIYEQYF. CDR3 in DNA: TGTGCCAGCAGTGAAAGCGGGAGGGCCATTTACGAGCAGTACTTC.

The chain uses TRBV6-6 and TRBJ2-1, with 7 positions matching TRBD1. The V gene end was trimmed by 5 bases and the J gene end by 2 bases; junction bases not matched to a gene: 6. Germline V gene lookup returns CDR1 MNHNY and CDR2 SVGAGI (reference sequence). The CDR3 length is 15 residues. The CDR3 DNA reads TGTGCCAGCAGTGACCGACAGGGCGCCTACAATGAGCAGTTCTTC. Translation: CASSDRQGAYNEQFF.

The chain employs TRBV19 and TRBJ1-1; D is possibly TRBD1 (5 bases). Germline loops: CDR1 LNHDA, CDR2 SQIVND (reference sequence). CDR3 length equals 18 residues. V was cut by 7 bases and J by 2 bases, with 26 bases left in between. DNA for the CDR3: TGTGCCAGTACCCTTACCCCCGGGGACTGGGGGATCAACACTGAAGCTTTCTTT. It encodes CASTLTPGDWGINTEAFF.

The rearrangement uses TRBV29-1 and TRBJ2-5; D is ambiguous. V was shortened by 4 bases and J by 5 bases, with 20 bases between the two germline ends. The CDR3 is 15 amino acids. Germline assignment: CDR1 SQVTM and CDR2 ANQGSEA. The CDR3 DNA is TGCAGCGTTGGGCAGTCGGGTGTCGCGGAGGAGACCCAGTACTTC. Translation: CSVGQSGVAEETQYF. The whole variable domain, filled in from reference TRBV29-1 and TRBJ2-5, reads SAVISQKPSRDICQRGTSLTIQCQVDSQVTMMFWYRQQPGQSLTLIATANQGSEATYESGFVIDKFPISRPNLTFSTLTVSNMSPEDSSIYLCSVGQSGVAEETQYFGPGTRLLVL.

This rearrangement joins TRBV25-1 to TRBJ1-6; TRBD1 matches at 8 bases. There are 13 residues in the CDR3. The germline CDR1 and CDR2 sequences are MGHDK and SYGVNS. Trimming took 7 bases from V and 9 from J; bases not matched to a gene: 5. The CDR3 sequence: CASNGQGTSPLHF. CDR3 coding DNA: TGTGCCAGCAACGGACAGGGCACTTCACCCCTCCACTTT. The whole variable domain, remainder taken from reference TRBV25-1 and TRBJ1-6, is EADIYQTPRYLVIGTGKKITLECSQTMGHDKMYWYQQDPGMELHLIHYSYGVNSTEKGDLSSESTVSRIRTEHFPLTLESARPSHTSQYLCASNGQGTSPLHFGNGTRLTVT.

The J gene is TRBJ2-7, the V gene TRBV5-6, with D maybe TRBD1 (5 bases). Trimming removed 0 bases at V and 3 bases at J, with 7 bases between. CDR1 and CDR2 (germline): SGHDT, YYEEEE. This CDR3 is built from 13 residues. CDR3 sequence: CASSLGGNYEQYF. The CDR3 DNA reads TGTGCCAGCAGCTTGGGGGGCAACTACGAGCAGTACTTC.

The chain employs TRBV5-1 and TRBJ2-5; TRBD1 aligns across 7 bases. The germline V gene encodes CDR1 SGHRS and CDR2 YFSETQ. V gave up 0 bases and J gave up 2 bases; unmatched junction bases: 1. This CDR3 region has 14 residues. For the CDR3, the DNA is TGCGCCAGCAGCTTGGGACAGGGACAAGAGACCCAGTACTTC. Residues: CASSLGQGQETQYF.

The chain joins TRBV6-5 to TRBJ2-7; TRBD2 might be the D (6 bases). The CDR3 is 15 amino acids. In germline, CDR1 is MNHEY, CDR2 SVGAGI. Trimming cost V 2 bases and J 4 bases, with 15 bases left between them. The chain's CDR3 is CASSYAAPAGYEQYF. The CDR3 nucleotides read TGTGCCAGCAGTTACGCTGCCCCGGCGGGGTACGAGCAGTACTTC.

The chain is built from TRBV7-9 and TRBJ2-3; a possible D gene is TRBD1 (6 bases). The CDR3 loop spans 16 amino acids. Germline lookup yields CDR1 SEHNR and CDR2 FQNEAQ (reference sequence). Trimming removed 3 bases at V and 4 bases at J, with 17 bases between. CDR3 in amino acids: CASSFYEGRGADTQYF. CDR3 coding DNA: TGTGCCAGCAGCTTTTATGAGGGCAGGGGAGCAGATACGCAGTATTTT.

This clone was observed a few times. The V gene is TRBV30, the J gene TRBJ2-2; perhaps TRBD2 as D (6 bases). This CDR3 spans 15 amino acids. V lost 1 base and J lost 4, with 13 bases in between. CDR1 is GTSNPN and CDR2 is SVGIG in the germline V gene (reference sequence). CDR3 DNA sequence: TGTGCCTGGAGTGCCCCGACTAGTTTCACCGGGGAGCTGTTTTTT. It codes for CAWSAPTSFTGELFF.

This chain joins TRBV6-5 and TRBJ1-2; 7 bases map to TRBD1. Per germline, CDR1 MNHEY and CDR2 SVGAGI. The CDR3 contains 15 residues. V was clipped by 0 bases and J by 3 bases; unmatched bases: 4. The CDR3 loop reads CASSYSGRGDYGYTF. Written as DNA, the CDR3 is TGTGCCAGCAGTTACTCGGGCAGGGGGGACTATGGCTACACCTTC.

The chain employs TRBV4-3 and TRBJ1-5; perhaps TRBD1 as D (6 bases). V was trimmed by 0 bases and J by 1 base, leaving 16 bases between them. This CDR3 region has 18 residues. CDR1 and CDR2 (germline): LGHNA, YSLEER. In DNA, the CDR3 is TGCGCCAGCAGCCAAGATTTCGGGGGGCAGGGGAGCAATCAGCCCCAGCATTTT. Amino acids: CASSQDFGGQGSNQPQHF.

The chain links TRBV7-8 to TRBJ1-1; tentative D call: TRBD1 (5 bases). V was trimmed by 1 base and J by 6 bases, leaving 9 bases between them. From germline, CDR1 is SGHVS and CDR2 FQNEAQ. The CDR3 is made up of 13 amino acids. This CDR3 is CASSLVRGAEAFF. In nucleotides, the CDR3 is TGTGCCAGCAGCTTAGTCCGGGGGGCTGAAGCTTTCTTT. Filled out from reference TRBV7-8 and TRBJ1-1, the complete variable domain reads GAGVSQSPRYKVAKRGQDVALRCDPISGHVSLFWYQQALGQGPEFLTYFQNEAQLDKSGLPSDRFFAERPEGSVSTLKIQRTQQEDSAVYLCASSLVRGAEAFFGQGTRLTVV.

The chain couples TRBV5-1 to TRBJ2-6; D uncertain. Germline values: CDR1 SGHRS, CDR2 YFSETQ. V dropped 1 base and J dropped 2 bases, with 7 bases sitting between them. CDR3 length equals 15 residues. The DNA for the CDR3 is TGCGCCAGCAGCTTGTTGCGTCCTGGGGCCAACGTCCTGACTTTC. Translation gives CASSLLRPGANVLTF.

The CDR3 DNA reads TGTGCCAGCAGCGCTTCCGGGACAGCGAACACTGAAGCTTTCTTT. Encoded protein: CASSASGTANTEAFF. The chain links TRBV5-5 to TRBJ1-1, with 7 positions matching TRBD1. The junction had 7 bases not matched to a gene; V was cut back by 4 bases and J by 1 base. Germline V gene data show CDR1 as SGHKS and CDR2 as YYEKEE (reference sequence). The CDR3 sequence is 15 residues long.

The V call is TRBV25-1, the J call TRBJ1-2; 12 nucleotides match TRBD1. This CDR3 is built from 15 residues. Trimming cost V 5 bases and J 5 bases; bases outside gene matches: 6. Germline CDR1 MGHDK, CDR2 SYGVNS. Here the CDR3 reads CASSTGTGGGYGYTF. The CDR3 DNA follows: TGTGCCAGCAGTACAGGGACAGGGGGCGGGTATGGCTACACCTTC.

This clone was seen a few times. V is TRBV4-3 and J is TRBJ1-5, with D hard to call. The CDR3 length is 14 residues. V was shortened by 2 bases and J by 8 bases, with 13 bases between the two germline ends. CDR1 and CDR2 from the germline V gene are LGHNA and YSLEER. CDR3 sequence (DNA): TGCGCCAGCAGCCAAAATCCAGCCGGGGAGCCCCAGCATTTT. Translated, it gives CASSQNPAGEPQHF.

This chain links TRBV5-1 with TRBJ2-5; 8 positions agree with TRBD2. Germline V gives CDR1 SGHRS, CDR2 YFSETQ. This CDR3 is 14 amino acids long. V dropped 3 bases and J dropped 3; count of bases not matched to a gene: 4. The CDR3 reads CASSSPAGEETQYF. DNA for the CDR3: TGCGCCAGCAGCTCTCCAGCGGGAGAAGAGACCCAGTACTTC.

This clone was recorded a few times. V is TRBV9 and J is TRBJ1-2; 10 nucleotides agree with TRBD1. The CDR3 sequence is 15 residues long. The V segment lost 0 bases and the J segment 3 bases; nucleotides outside the gene matches: 2. The germline CDR1 and CDR2 sequences are SGDLS and YYNGEE. The CDR3 region is CASSVGGTGDYGYTF. CDR3 nucleotides: TGTGCCAGCAGCGTAGGTGGGACAGGGGACTATGGCTACACCTTC.

This sequence joins TRBV18 and TRBJ1-2, with 7 bases fitting TRBD1. Losses at the gene ends were 8 bases for V and 4 bases for J; bases not matched to a gene: 7. This CDR3 region has 13 residues. Germline CDR1 reads KGHSH; CDR2 reads LQKENI. The CDR3 reads CASTSRDSYGYTF. CDR3 nucleotides: TGTGCCAGCACCTCCCGGGACAGCTATGGCTACACCTTC.

This chain connects TRBV6-5 to TRBJ1-1; no reliable D call. Per the germline V gene, CDR1 is MNHEY and CDR2 is SVGAGI. V was pared by 2 bases and J by 1 base, with 11 bases between. The CDR3 has 15 amino acids. Here the CDR3 reads CASSYPVGENTEAFF. DNA of the CDR3: TGTGCCAGCAGTTACCCGGTAGGAGAGAACACTGAAGCTTTCTTT.

The genes are TRBV4-3 and TRBJ2-1; D is unclear. V gave up 1 base and J gave up 2 bases, with 9 bases separating them. Per germline, CDR1 LGHNA and CDR2 YSLEER. CDR3 length: 15 residues. The CDR3 here is CASSQALVAYNEQFF. The DNA of the CDR3 is TGCGCCAGCAGCCAAGCCCTAGTAGCCTACAATGAGCAGTTCTTC.

Here the CDR3 reads CATSRALVGGETQYF. Here the CDR3 DNA reads TGTGCCACCAGCAGAGCCCTGGTTGGCGGAGAGACCCAGTACTTC. The rearrangement uses TRBV15 and TRBJ2-5; D gene ambiguous. CDR3 length equals 15 residues. Germline-derived CDR1 and CDR2 are LNHNV and YYDKDF (reference sequence). Deletions cut 1 base from V and 4 bases from J, with 13 bases between.

CDR3 protein: CAWSSGRDSGANVLTF. DNA of the CDR3: TGTGCCTGGAGTAGCGGGAGGGACTCTGGGGCCAACGTCCTGACTTTC. The chain links TRBV30 to TRBJ2-6; 10 positions match TRBD2. This CDR3 comprises 16 residues. Losses at the gene ends were 2 bases for V and 0 bases for J; bases not matched to a gene: 1. Germline V gene lookup returns CDR1 GTSNPN and CDR2 SVGIG (reference sequence).

This clone was recorded once. The junction differs from germline at one of its ends, possibly a read error. The V gene is TRBV6-1, the J gene TRBJ2-7, with 9 nucleotides matching TRBD1. The CDR3 sequence is 19 residues long. From germline, CDR1 is MNHNS and CDR2 SASEGT. In DNA, the CDR3 is TGTGCCAGCAGTGACCCCTTCCTAACCGGGACAGGGACCTCCTACGGGCAGTACTTC. Its protein is CASSDPFLTGTGTSYGQYF.